This T cell receptor beta chain emerged from a study of shared clonotypes between healthy human individuals. General study points: Clonotype sharing levels among donors were expected to vary with sequencing depth.

Donation came from healthy HIV-negative adults that had no recent acute infections or vaccinations. Concerning this clone: Its antigen is undetermined.

Clones were read by immunoSEQ multiplex PCR, and TCRdb kept only the in-frame ones, dropping some. The sample has about 2.4 million clones, around 90% seen once. The origin of this receptor is a man younger than 30 in good health. The material sequenced was naive CD4+ T cells sorted from blood. Subset here: CD45RA+ positively selected.

Written as DNA, the CDR3 is TGCGCCAGCAGCATAGGGACAGGGCCCTACAATGAGCAGTTCTTC. Protein: CASSIGTGPYNEQFF. The V call is TRBV5-1, the J call TRBJ2-1; 9 bases match TRBD1. J was trimmed by 2 bases and V by 4 bases; bases with no gene match: 4. Germline assignment: CDR1 SGHRS and CDR2 YFSETQ. There are 15 residues in the CDR3.